The 3 T cell receptor beta chains below come from one sample, sequenced in a study of T cell changes during pregnancy in multiple sclerosis. Profiled with immunoSEQ multiplex PCR; TCRdb holds only in-frame clones, not every one. Among tens of thousands of clones listed, approximately 91% were seen once. The sequenced sample was peripheral blood, obtained in the second trimester of pregnancy. The receptors originated from a female donor with multiple sclerosis, enrolled in a pregnancy study.

This clone has only one observation. The gene calls are TRBV9 and TRBJ1-5, with 8 positions matching TRBD1. CDR1 and CDR2 from the germline V gene are SGDLS and YYNGEE. This CDR3 contains 14 residues. V gave up 3 bases and J gave up 6 bases; unmatched junction bases: 5. Here the CDR3 DNA reads TGTGCCAGCAGCGCCCAACAGGGGGGTCAGCCCCAGCATTTT. Amino acids: CASSAQQGGQPQHF.

The chain joins TRBV19 to TRBJ2-2, with a possible D match to TRBD2 (5 bases). V lost 7 bases and J 2 bases, leaving 14 bases between the germline ends. The CDR3 length is 15 residues. CDR1 is LNHDA, CDR2 SQIVND, per germline (reference sequence). CDR3 amino acids: CASTLGGYNTGELFF. The DNA of the CDR3 is TGTGCCAGTACCTTGGGCGGGTACAACACCGGGGAGCTGTTTTTT.

The chain recombines TRBV28 with TRBJ2-6, with D perhaps matching TRBD2 (6 bases). V was clipped by 5 bases and J by 0 bases, with 14 bases between them. Germline-derived CDR1 and CDR2 are MDHEN and SYDVKM. The CDR3 length is 17 residues. The CDR3 DNA reads TGTGCCAGCAGTCCCCCAGGAGCGGGCTCTGGGGCCAACGTCCTGACTTTC. It translates to CASSPPGAGSGANVLTF.